The 31 T cell receptor beta chains below were found in one sample sequenced in a study of cytomegalovirus exposure and HLA in healthy donors. The PCR was carried out with 60 Vbeta primers and 13 Jbeta primers. Sequencing was performed with immunoSEQ multiplex PCR; in TCRdb, only in-frame clones are kept and a portion is missing. This table has about 160,000 clones, roughly 82% appearing once. What was sequenced was PBMCs. The receptors were gathered from a woman in her forties or fifties in good health and CMV-seropositive.

This clone was detected a few times. The chain couples TRBV29-1 to TRBJ2-1; 7 nucleotides line up with TRBD1. Germline CDR1 SQVTM, CDR2 ANQGSEA. CDR3 length: 14 residues. After removal of 4 bases from V and 7 bases from J, the junction contained 10 bases not matched to a gene. DNA of the CDR3: TGCAGCGTTGTGAGTAGGGGGCTTTGGAATGAGCAGTTCTTC. It encodes CSVVSRGLWNEQFF.

This chain joins TRBV27 and TRBJ2-4; D may be TRBD2 (6 bases). CDR1 MNHEY and CDR2 SMNVEV come from the germline V gene (reference sequence). V gave up 3 bases and J gave up 0 bases, with 6 bases separating them. The CDR3 consists of 14 residues. The DNA of the CDR3 is TGTGCCAGCAGTTTCGGGGGAGCCAAAAACATTCAGTACTTC. Amino acid sequence: CASSFGGAKNIQYF.

This sequence joins TRBV7-9 and TRBJ1-4; D gene uncertain. Per germline, CDR1 SEHNR and CDR2 FQNEAQ (reference sequence). The CDR3 loop spans 14 amino acids. The V end lost 6 bases, the J end lost 0 bases, and 8 bases lay between the germline ends. The CDR3 bases are TGTGCCAGCAGTACCAGATCAACTAATGAAAAACTGTTTTTT. Translating it yields CASSTRSTNEKLFF.

The gene calls are TRBV11-1 and TRBJ1-1, with D possibly matching TRBD1 (5 bases). The V and J ends lost 1 base and 11 bases respectively, with 8 bases between them. The CDR3 sequence is 11 residues long. Looked up from germline, CDR1 is SGHAT and CDR2 is FQDESV (reference sequence). The chain's CDR3 is CASSLGTRAFF. The CDR3 coding sequence is TGTGCCAGCAGCTTAGGGACACGGGCTTTCTTT.

The chain joins TRBV7-9 to TRBJ2-5; a possible D gene is TRBD2 (6 bases). The germline V gene encodes CDR1 SEHNR and CDR2 FQNEAQ (reference sequence). The CDR3 is 17 amino acids. The V end lost 0 bases, the J end lost 2 bases, and 16 bases lay between the germline ends. CDR3 DNA sequence: TGTGCCAGCAGCTTAGCCCTATACGTACGGGGGCAAGAGACCCAGTACTTC. As protein: CASSLALYVRGQETQYF.

This chain uses TRBV7-9 with TRBJ2-5; D unclear. V was trimmed by 2 bases and J by 3 bases, leaving 10 bases between them. This CDR3 region has 14 residues. Germline CDR1 SEHNR, CDR2 FQNEAQ (reference sequence). The CDR3: CASSLYGGEETQYF. CDR3 coding DNA: TGTGCCAGCAGCTTATATGGCGGAGAAGAGACCCAGTACTTC.

The rearrangement uses TRBV7-8 and TRBJ2-6; D remains unclear. Per the germline V gene, CDR1 is SGHVS and CDR2 is FQNEAQ. Deletions cut 5 bases from V and 1 base from J, with 9 bases between. The CDR3 runs 15 residues. In DNA form, the CDR3 reads TGTGCCAGCAGCGGAACAGCATCTGGGGCCAACGTCCTGACTTTC. This encodes CASSGTASGANVLTF.

This chain links TRBV27 with TRBJ1-5; the match to TRBD1 covers 9 bases. The germline gives CDR1 MNHEY, CDR2 SMNVEV (reference sequence). There are 14 residues in the CDR3. The V and J ends lost 5 bases and 4 bases, in that order; junction bases with no gene match: 3. Here the CDR3 reads CASSVTGGNQPQHF. The CDR3 DNA reads TGTGCCAGCAGTGTGACAGGGGGAAATCAGCCCCAGCATTTT.

The chain employs TRBV5-1 and TRBJ1-2; 7 positions match TRBD1. The CDR3 contains 14 residues. Per the germline V gene, CDR1 is SGHRS and CDR2 is YFSETQ. The V segment lost 4 bases and the J segment 5 bases; nucleotides outside the gene matches: 8. The DNA for the CDR3 is TGCGCCAGCAGCCCCGGCAAGGGGGCTTATGGCTACACCTTC. It translates to CASSPGKGAYGYTF.

The gene calls are TRBV4-2 and TRBJ1-3; 8 bases are shared with TRBD1. Germline V gives CDR1 LGHNA, CDR2 YNFKEQ. This CDR3 has 17 residues. With 5 bases clipped from V and 0 bases from J, the junction kept 9 bases outside the gene matches. The CDR3 reads CASSSRDRPSSGNTIYF. DNA of the CDR3: TGTGCCAGCAGCTCCCGGGACAGGCCTAGCTCTGGAAACACCATATATTTT.

This clone was found once. The chain has TRBV5-4 and TRBJ1-1; 9 bases match TRBD1. The germline CDR1 and CDR2 sequences are SGHNT and YYREEE (reference sequence). J was trimmed by 5 bases and V by 3 bases; bases with no gene match: 8. The CDR3 runs 15 residues. CDR3 sequence (DNA): TGTGCCAGCAGCTCGGCCGGGACAGGGTGGACTGAAGCTTTCTTT. Translated: CASSSAGTGWTEAFF.

V gene TRBV2 combines with J gene TRBJ1-5; D is undetermined. CDR1 and CDR2 (germline): SNHLY, FYNNEI. The CDR3 consists of 15 residues. Trimming took off 3 bases at V and 1 base at J, with 10 bases between the two ends. This CDR3 is CASSDEGRSNQPQHF. The CDR3 DNA reads TGTGCCAGCAGTGATGAGGGTAGAAGCAATCAGCCCCAGCATTTT.

The chain employs TRBV9 and TRBJ2-6; possible D gene TRBD1, 5 bases. Germline V lookup: CDR1 SGDLS, CDR2 YYNGEE. Trimming removed 3 bases from V and 0 bases from J, with 16 bases in between. The CDR3 consists of 18 residues. CDR3 sequence: CASSGKGLHFSGANVLTF. CDR3 DNA: TGTGCCAGCAGCGGCAAGGGGCTCCATTTCTCTGGGGCCAACGTCCTGACTTTC.

This chain joins TRBV30 and TRBJ1-2, with D possibly TRBD1 on 6 matching bases. This CDR3 contains 12 residues. The ends were cut back, 2 bases at V and 11 bases at J, with 15 bases in the middle. Germline lookup yields CDR1 GTSNPN and CDR2 SVGIG (reference sequence). The CDR3, as DNA: TGTGCCTGGAGTCAAGGGGGGGTGGAGTACACCTTC. Amino acids: CAWSQGGVEYTF.

The chain is built from TRBV5-1 and TRBJ1-1; tentative D call: TRBD1 (5 bases). The CDR3 runs to 14 residues. Trimming removed 4 bases at V and 5 bases at J, with 15 bases between. Germline CDR1 reads SGHRS; CDR2 reads YFSETQ. The CDR3 DNA is TGCGCCAGCAGCGATCAGGGAGGTAAGACTGAAGCTTTCTTT. This gives the protein CASSDQGGKTEAFF.

The V call is TRBV19, the J call TRBJ2-2; possible D gene TRBD2, 5 bases. CDR1 LNHDA and CDR2 SQIVND come from the germline V gene (reference sequence). This CDR3 has 15 amino acids. Trimming took 4 bases from V and 4 from J, leaving 13 bases between them. Written as DNA, the CDR3 is TGTGCCAGTAGTAGGATGCACGGGATCACCGGGGAGCTGTTTTTT. This translates into CASSRMHGITGELFF.

The CDR3 nucleotides are TGCGCCAGCAGCTTGGTACAGGCCCCAGATACGCAGTATTTT. Its translation: CASSLVQAPDTQYF. The chain uses TRBV5-1 and TRBJ2-3; perhaps TRBD1 as D (5 bases). The V gene's germline CDR1 is SGHRS and CDR2 YFSETQ. The CDR3 extends over 14 amino acids. V shed 0 bases and J shed 4 bases, with 9 bases lying between them. Based on the CDR3 plus reference TRBV5-1 and TRBJ2-3, the full variable domain is KAGVTQTPRYLIKTRGQQVTLSCSPISGHRSVSWYQQTPGQGLQFLFEYFSETQRNKGNFPGRFSGRQFSNSRSEMNVSTLELGDSALYLCASSLVQAPDTQYFGPGTRLTVL.

The chain uses TRBV27 and TRBJ1-2; 10 positions match TRBD1. The CDR3 runs 14 residues. The junction had 8 bases not matched to a gene; V was cut back by 6 bases and J by 7 bases. Germline V gives CDR1 MNHEY, CDR2 SMNVEV (reference sequence). The CDR3 DNA sequence: TGTGCCAGCAGAATGACAGGGGGCGCGAGTGGCTACACCTTC. The encoded protein is CASRMTGGASGYTF.

The chain combines TRBV4-1 with TRBJ1-3, with D possibly matching TRBD1 (5 bases). This CDR3 contains 15 residues. The germline V gene encodes CDR1 MGHRA and CDR2 YSYEKL. V was cut by 2 bases and J by 2 bases, with 10 bases left in between. The CDR3 DNA follows: TGCGCCAGCAGCCAAACGGGGGTACCTGGAAACACCATATATTTT. This sequence encodes CASSQTGVPGNTIYF.

The chain has TRBV2 and TRBJ2-3; 11 nucleotides align to TRBD1. The CDR3 is made up of 14 amino acids. Germline CDR1 reads SNHLY; CDR2 reads FYNNEI. V dropped 5 bases and J dropped 5; count of bases not matched to a gene: 3. CDR3 sequence: CASSPDRGQDTQYF. The CDR3 nucleotides are TGTGCCAGCAGTCCGGACAGGGGGCAAGATACGCAGTATTTT.

The genes are TRBV19 and TRBJ1-1; 8 bases map to TRBD1. CDR3 length equals 14 residues. Per germline, CDR1 LNHDA and CDR2 SQIVND (reference sequence). V lost 4 bases to trimming and J lost 5 bases; unmatched junction nucleotides: 6. CDR3 region: CASSTQGANTEAFF. The CDR3 bases are TGTGCCAGTAGTACTCAGGGGGCGAATACTGAAGCTTTCTTT.

The chain links TRBV7-2 to TRBJ2-7; unclear D gene. The CDR3 loop spans 12 amino acids. CDR1 SGHTA and CDR2 FQGNSA come from the germline V gene. The V end was cut by 5 bases, the J end by 1 base, with 6 bases between. The CDR3 loop is CASSPPSYEQYF. As DNA, the CDR3 is TGTGCCAGCAGCCCCCCGTCCTACGAGCAGTACTTC.

This sequence joins TRBV5-1 and TRBJ2-5; 10 nucleotides align to TRBD2. Germline assignment: CDR1 SGHRS and CDR2 YFSETQ. Germline trimming cut 4 bases from V and 1 base from J; bases unmatched to any gene: 7. The CDR3 has 16 amino acids. CDR3 amino acids: CASSSGLAATQETQYF. In nucleotides, the CDR3 is TGCGCCAGCAGCAGTGGACTAGCGGCAACCCAAGAGACCCAGTACTTC.

This clone was seen a few times. The rearrangement links TRBV6-5 to TRBJ2-1; TRBD1 might be the D (6 bases). V dropped 2 bases and J dropped 1 base, with 9 bases sitting between them. Per germline, CDR1 MNHEY and CDR2 SVGAGI. The CDR3 is 15 residues long. The CDR3 DNA reads TGTGCCAGCAGTTACCTCAGGGGATCCTACAATGAGCAGTTCTTC. Its translation: CASSYLRGSYNEQFF.

The chain carries TRBV14 and TRBJ2-7; TRBD1 matches 9 bases. Trimming removed 1 base from V and 3 bases from J; junction bases left unmatched: 4. The CDR3 loop spans 15 amino acids. Germline CDR1 is SGHDN and CDR2 is FVKESK. Here the CDR3 DNA reads TGTGCCAGCAGCCAAGGAAGGACAGGGGTCTACGAGCAGTACTTC. As protein: CASSQGRTGVYEQYF.

The rearrangement uses TRBV19 and TRBJ1-5; no definite D call. Germline loops: CDR1 LNHDA, CDR2 SQIVND (reference sequence). V gave up 2 bases and J gave up 0 bases, with 8 bases separating them. The CDR3 is 15 amino acids. As DNA, the CDR3 is TGTGCCAGTAGTATAACGAGTTATAGCAATCAGCCCCAGCATTTT. The encoded protein is CASSITSYSNQPQHF.

The rearrangement links TRBV6-4 to TRBJ2-3; D possibly corresponds to TRBD1 (5 bases). CDR1 is MRHNA, CDR2 SNTAGT, per germline. The CDR3 spans 13 residues. Trimming took 5 bases from V and 5 from J, leaving 11 bases between them. The CDR3 protein is CASSIGTGDTQYF. CDR3 nucleotides: TGTGCCAGCAGTATTGGAACAGGAGATACGCAGTATTTT.

This clone was seen a few times. J is TRBJ2-3 and V is TRBV7-9, with D unclear. Trimming stripped 6 bases from V and 0 bases from J, with 4 bases between. Germline CDR1 and CDR2: SEHNR and FQNEAQ (reference sequence). This CDR3 is 12 amino acids long. DNA of the CDR3: TGTGCCAGCAGTACTAGCACAGATACGCAGTATTTT. Its protein is CASSTSTDTQYF. Supplemented by reference TRBV7-9 and TRBJ2-3, the full variable domain reads DTGVSQNPRHKITKRGQNVTFRCDPISEHNRLYWYRQTLGQGPEFLTYFQNEAQLEKSRLLSDRFSAERPKGSFSTLEIQRTEQGDSAMYLCASSTSTDTQYFGPGTRLTVL.

The CDR3: CASSLQGVVNEQFF. The CDR3 DNA sequence: TGTGCCAGCAGCTTGCAGGGTGTGGTAAATGAGCAGTTCTTC. The chain links TRBV5-6 to TRBJ2-1, with TRBD1 as a possible D gene (5 bases). CDR3 length: 14 residues. Trimming stripped 1 base from V and 7 bases from J, with 12 bases between. Looked up from germline, CDR1 is SGHDT and CDR2 is YYEEEE.

The chain carries TRBV7-2 and TRBJ2-5, with 10 bases matching TRBD2. Losses at the gene ends were 1 base for V and 5 bases for J; bases not matched to a gene: 7. The CDR3 loop spans 16 amino acids. Looked up from germline, CDR1 is SGHTA and CDR2 is FQGNSA. Here the CDR3 DNA reads TGTGCCAGCAGCTTAGTTCTAGCGGGGGAAGAGGAGACCCAGTACTTC. This sequence encodes CASSLVLAGEEETQYF.

A single count supports this clone. The chain carries TRBV14 and TRBJ1-2; 7 positions agree with TRBD1. The V segment lost 1 base and the J segment 8 bases; nucleotides outside the gene matches: 7. CDR3 length: 14 amino acids. The germline CDR1 and CDR2 sequences are SGHDN and FVKESK. The CDR3 is CASSQVGQVWGYTF. The CDR3 nucleotides read TGTGCCAGCAGCCAAGTAGGACAGGTGTGGGGCTACACCTTC.